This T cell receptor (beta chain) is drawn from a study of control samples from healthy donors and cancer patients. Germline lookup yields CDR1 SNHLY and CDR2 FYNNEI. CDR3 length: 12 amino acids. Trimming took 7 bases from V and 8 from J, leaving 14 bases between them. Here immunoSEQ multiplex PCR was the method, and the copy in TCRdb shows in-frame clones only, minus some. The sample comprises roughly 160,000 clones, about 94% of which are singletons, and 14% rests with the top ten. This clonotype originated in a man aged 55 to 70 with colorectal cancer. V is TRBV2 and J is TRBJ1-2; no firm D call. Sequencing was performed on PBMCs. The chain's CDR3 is CASTAGPGGYTF. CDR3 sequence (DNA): TGTGCCAGCACGGCAGGACCTGGGGGCTACACCTTC. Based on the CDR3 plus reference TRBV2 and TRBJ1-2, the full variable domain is EPEVTQTPSHQVTQMGQEVILRCVPISNHLYFYWYRQILGQKVEFLVSFYNNEISEKSEIFDDQFSVERPDGSNFTLKIRSTKLEDSAMYFCASTAGPGGYTFGSGTRLTVV.